This T cell receptor (beta chain) was captured by sequencing in a study of blood T cell repertoires in COVID-19. The data were produced by immunoSEQ multiplex PCR, yet TCRdb's version contains in-frame clones alone and is incomplete. The table lists about 150,000 clones, 70% to 90% of them singletons, with 0.63% in the top ten. The V end lost 0 bases, the J end lost 0 bases, and 8 bases lay between the germline ends. CDR3 length: 15 residues. Germline V gene sequence: CDR1 PRHDT, CDR2 FYEKMQ (reference sequence). This clone was seen only once. This clonotype originated in a man aged 55 to 69 with COVID-19, enrolled during active disease. The sequencing sample was made of peripheral blood. The chain employs TRBV13 and TRBJ1-1, with D possibly being TRBD1 (6 bases). The CDR3 nucleotides read TGTGCCAGCAGCTTAGGAGACAGGCTGAACACTGAAGCTTTCTTT. Encoded protein: CASSLGDRLNTEAFF.